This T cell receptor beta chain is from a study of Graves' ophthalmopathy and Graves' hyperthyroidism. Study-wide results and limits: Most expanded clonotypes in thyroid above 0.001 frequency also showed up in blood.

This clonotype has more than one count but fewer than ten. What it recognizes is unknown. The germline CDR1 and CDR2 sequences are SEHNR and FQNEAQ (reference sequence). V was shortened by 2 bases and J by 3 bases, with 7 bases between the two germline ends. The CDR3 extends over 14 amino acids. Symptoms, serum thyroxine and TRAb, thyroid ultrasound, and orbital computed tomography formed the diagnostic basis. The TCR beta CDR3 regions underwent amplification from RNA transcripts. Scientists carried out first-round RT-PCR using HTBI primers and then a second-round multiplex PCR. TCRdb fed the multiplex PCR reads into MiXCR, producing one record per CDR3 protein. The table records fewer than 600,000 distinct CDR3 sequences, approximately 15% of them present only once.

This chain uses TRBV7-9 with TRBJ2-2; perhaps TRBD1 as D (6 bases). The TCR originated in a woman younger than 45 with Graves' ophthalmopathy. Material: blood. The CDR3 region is CASSLKGDTGELFF. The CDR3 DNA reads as TGTGCCAGCAGCTTAAAGGGGGACACCGGGGAGCTGTTTTTT. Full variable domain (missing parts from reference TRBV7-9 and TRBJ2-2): DTGVSQNPRHKITKRGQNVTFRCDPISEHNRLYWYRQTLGQGPEFLTYFQNEAQLEKSRLLSDRFSAERPKGSFSTLEIQRTEQGDSAMYLCASSLKGDTGELFFGEGSRLTVL.